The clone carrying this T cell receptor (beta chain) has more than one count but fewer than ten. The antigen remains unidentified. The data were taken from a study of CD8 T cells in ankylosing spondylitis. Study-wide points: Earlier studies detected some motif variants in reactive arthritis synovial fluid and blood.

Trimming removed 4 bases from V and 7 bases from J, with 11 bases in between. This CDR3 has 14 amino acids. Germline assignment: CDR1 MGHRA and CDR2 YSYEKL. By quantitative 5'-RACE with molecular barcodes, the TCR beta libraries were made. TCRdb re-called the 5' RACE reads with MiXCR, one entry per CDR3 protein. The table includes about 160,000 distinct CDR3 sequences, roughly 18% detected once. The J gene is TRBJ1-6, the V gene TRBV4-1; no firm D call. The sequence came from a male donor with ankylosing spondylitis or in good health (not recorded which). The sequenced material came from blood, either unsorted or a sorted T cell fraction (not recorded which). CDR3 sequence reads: CASSPVAWNSPLHF. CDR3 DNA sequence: TGCGCCAGCAGCCCTGTCGCTTGGAATTCACCCCTCCACTTT.